In this sample, the clone carrying this T cell receptor beta chain turned up a few times. Its antigen remains unknown. Treatment specified: roughly ten-day PBMC culture with coronavirus spike peptide pools or control peptides (ViraFEST assay). Once obtained from cultured CD4+ T cells, the DNA was sequenced using the Oncomine TCR Beta short-read assay. TCRdb re-called the PCR reads with MiXCR, one entry per CDR3 protein. This sample has nearly 20,000 distinct CDR3 sequences, with approximately 80% found just once. This specimen comes from a study of vaccination and CD4 T cells after COVID-19. Study at large: Participants were vaccinated with two doses, given as either BNT162b2 or mRNA-1273 vaccine. Cells received overlapping spike peptides from SARS-CoV-2, HCoV-NL63, HCoV-OC43 and HCoV-229E as stimulation.

The clonotype was recovered from a human donor who received a COVID-19 vaccine. Here the sequenced sample was CD4+ T cells from blood, cultured in vitro, taken after SARS-CoV-2 vaccination.

In DNA, the CDR3 is TGTGCCTGGAGTGGAGGGGTAGGTCAGCCCCAGCATTTT. Translation gives CAWSGGVGQPQHF. J is TRBJ1-5 and V is TRBV30, with D possibly being TRBD1 (5 bases). In germline, CDR1 is GTSNPN, CDR2 SVGIG (reference sequence). V lost 1 base and J lost 6, with 10 bases in between. The CDR3 loop spans 13 amino acids.